The next 29 T cell receptor beta chains were all read from a single sample in a study of tumor and adjacent non-tumor tissue in lung cancer. The library came from three nested PCR rounds adapted from ARM-PCR protocols. TCRdb itself ran the multiplex PCR reads through MiXCR, one entry per CDR3 protein. The sample carries around 76,000 distinct CDR3 sequences, over 65% recorded once. No cell sorting was done before RNA was extracted from the tissue. Distant lung tissue was collected more than 3 cm away from the tumor edge. The sample consisted of distant non-tumor lung tissue. The origin of the receptors is a man in his 70s with non-small cell lung cancer.

The V and J genes are TRBV5-1 and TRBJ2-3, with D perhaps matching TRBD2 (6 bases). The CDR3 runs to 16 residues. Trimming took off 4 bases at V and 0 bases at J, with 15 bases between the two ends. Germline V CDR1 and CDR2: SGHRS, YFSETQ. The CDR3 DNA is TGCGCCAGCAGCGTGGGATTCGGGACTAGCACAGATACGCAGTATTTT. Protein product: CASSVGFGTSTDTQYF.

This clonotype was recorded a few times. This may be a read error, as it is one base from a much larger clone. This chain uses TRBV28 with TRBJ1-2; a possible D gene is TRBD1 (6 bases). The ends were cut back, 3 bases at V and 0 bases at J, with 17 bases in the middle. Germline loops: CDR1 MDHEN, CDR2 SYDVKM. The length of the CDR3 is 17 residues. DNA of the CDR3: TGTGCCAGCAGTTTTGTTTTAACCGGACAGACTAACTATGGCTACACCTTC. Amino acid sequence: CASSFVLTGQTNYGYTF.

With respect to this clonotype: A read error is possible here, since a much larger clone lies one base away. The gene calls are TRBV10-3 and TRBJ2-5, with TRBD1 matching 8 bases. The junction had 2 bases not matched to a gene; V was cut back by 7 bases and J by 4 bases. Looked up from germline, CDR1 is ENHRY and CDR2 is SYGVKD. This CDR3 has 12 residues. This CDR3 reads CAINTGGETQYF. The CDR3 DNA follows: TGTGCCATCAACACAGGGGGAGAGACCCAGTACTTC.

As concerns this clonotype: The junction does not match germline at one end; this may be a read error. The chain carries TRBV6-5 and TRBJ2-4; 12 bases are a match to TRBD1. The CDR3 spans 14 residues. Germline CDR1 MNHEY, CDR2 SVGAGI. Here the CDR3 reads CTSSPGTGGNIEYF. The CDR3 DNA follows: TGTACCAGCAGCCCCGGGACAGGGGGCAACATTGAGTACTTC.

CDR3 bases: TGCGCCAATGGCCGGACACTAGCGGGAGAGGGGGACGAGCAGTACTTC. It specifies CANGRTLAGEGDEQYF. The J gene is TRBJ2-7, the V gene TRBV4-1, with TRBD2 identical over 11 bases. Germline CDR1 MGHRA, CDR2 YSYEKL. CDR3 length equals 16 residues. V lost 10 bases to trimming and J lost 5 bases; unmatched junction nucleotides: 16.

Regarding this clonotype: It is unclear where the CDR3 begins or ends on the DNA, so no DNA is shown, and the CDR3 is as TCRdb lists it. This chain connects TRBV29-1 to TRBJ2-1. Germline CDR1 SQVTM, CDR2 ANQGSEA. The CDR3 is 14 amino acids in total, end residues counted. The chain's CDR3 is CNAVGRGTNNELFF.

For this clonotype: A much larger clone differs by one base, so this may be a read error. The chain couples TRBV29-1 to TRBJ2-2; D gene unclear. The CDR3 is made up of 13 amino acids. V was pared by 4 bases and J by 6 bases, with 12 bases between. Looked up from germline, CDR1 is SQVTM and CDR2 is ANQGSEA. The DNA for the CDR3 is TGCAGCGTTGGGGTCAGTGAGGCCGGGGAGCTGTTTTTT. This codes for CSVGVSEAGELFF.

This clonotype was detected ten times or more. The chain recombines TRBV7-9 with TRBJ2-7; TRBD2 aligns across 11 bases. The CDR3 contains 15 residues. J was trimmed by 6 bases and V by 3 bases; bases with no gene match: 7. Germline CDR1 is SEHNR and CDR2 is FQNEAQ (reference sequence). The CDR3 DNA is TGTGCCAGCAGCTTCCAACTAGCGGGGGTATTCGAGCAGTACTTC. Translating gives CASSFQLAGVFEQYF.

Only one count was recorded for this clonotype. This may be a read error, as it is one base from a much larger clone. V gene TRBV5-1 combines with J gene TRBJ1-1, with 10 bases aligning to TRBD1. There are 16 residues in the CDR3. CDR1 and CDR2 (germline): SGHRS, YFSETQ. This CDR3 reads CASSLTPGQGNTAAFF. CDR3 bases: TGCGCCAGCAGCTTAACTCCGGGACAGGGGAACACTGCAGCTTTCTTT.

V gene TRBV5-6 combines with J gene TRBJ2-7; the match to TRBD1 covers 8 bases. The ends lost 5 bases at V and 2 bases at J; junction bases unmatched: 12. This CDR3 contains 16 residues. Germline CDR1 SGHDT, CDR2 YYEEEE. The CDR3 bases are TGTGCCAGCAGTTCAGTTGACCGGGACAGGACCTACGAGCAGTACTTC. Amino acids: CASSSVDRDRTYEQYF.

Concerning this clonotype: As the CDR3 is not closed by the conserved phenylalanine or tryptophan, this likely results from a read error. The chain couples TRBV11-3 to TRBJ2-3; D call uncertain. From germline, CDR1 is SGHNT and CDR2 YENEEA. CDR3 size: 15 residues. The CDR3 protein is CASTRRAVSTDTQYY. In DNA form, the CDR3 reads TGCGCCAGCACCCGTCGGGCAGTAAGCACAGATACGCAGTATTAT.

In regard to this clonotype: A read error may explain this, as a much larger clone is one base away. The CDR3 coding sequence is TGTACCATATCGACAGCCATGAACACTGAAGCTTTCTTT. Residues: CTISTAMNTEAFF. The chain joins TRBV10-3 to TRBJ1-1; maybe TRBD1 (5 bases). The germline V gene encodes CDR1 ENHRY and CDR2 SYGVKD. This CDR3 spans 13 amino acids.

This clonotype was detected a few times. A junction end diverges from the germline sequence, so it may reflect a read error. The V and J genes are TRBV28 and TRBJ2-7, with D possibly being TRBD1 or TRBD2 (6 bases each). The germline V gene encodes CDR1 MDHEN and CDR2 SYDVKM. The CDR3 is 13 residues long. The CDR3 protein is CASSFGGGYEPQF. As DNA, the CDR3 is TGTGCCAGCAGTTTCGGAGGGGGGTACGAGCCGCAATTC.

About this clonotype itself: This may arise from a read error, as a much more abundant clone is one base away. The chain carries TRBV5-4 and TRBJ1-1; D unclear. CDR1 and CDR2 (germline): SGHNT, YYREEE (reference sequence). The CDR3 totals 14 residues. Trimming shortened V by 3 bases and J by 0 bases, and 9 bases separated the two germline ends. CDR3: CASSSYTMNTEAFF. The CDR3 coding sequence is TGTGCCAGCAGCTCCTATACTATGAACACTGAAGCTTTCTTT.

This clonotype was counted at least ten times. The CDR3 bases are TGTGCCAGCAGGGGGGGAACTAATGAAAAACTGTTTTTT. It codes for CASRGGTNEKLFF. The chain joins TRBV28 to TRBJ1-4, with D maybe TRBD1 (5 bases). V was clipped by 6 bases and J by 1 base, with 6 bases between them. This CDR3 is built from 13 residues. The germline V gene encodes CDR1 MDHEN and CDR2 SYDVKM.

Details on this clonotype: A read error may produce the germline difference seen at one junction end. The chain's CDR3 is CASSQETGDSYTF. CDR3 nucleotide sequence: TGTGCCAGCAGCCAAGAGACAGGGGACAGCTACACCTTC. The rearrangement uses TRBV4-3 and TRBJ1-2, with 8 bases aligning to TRBD1. The germline CDR1 and CDR2 sequences are LGHNA and YSLEER. The CDR3 runs 13 residues.

Of note for this clonotype: One end of the junction is discordant with germline, which a read error may explain. The chain is built from TRBV11-2 and TRBJ2-1; TRBD1 or TRBD2 may be the D gene (5 bases each). The CDR3 is 17 residues long. The V gene's germline CDR1 is SGHAT and CDR2 FQNNGV. CDR3 sequence (DNA): TGTGCCAACAGCATCTTGCTACCGGGGACGTTTGTCAATGAGCAGTTCTTC. Translated: CANSILLPGTFVNEQFF.

The genes are TRBV18 and TRBJ2-7, with no clear D. CDR1 and CDR2 (germline): KGHSH, LQKENI. Between the trimmed V and J ends, which lost 4 bases and 7 bases, there was a span of 17 bases. The CDR3 extends over 14 amino acids. The CDR3 protein is CASSQLDGSCEQYF. DNA for the CDR3: TGTGCCAGCTCACAACTCGACGGCTCCTGTGAGCAGTACTTC.

In regard to this clonotype: One junction end does not reproduce the germline sequence, and a read error may be involved. Here the CDR3 DNA reads TGTGCCAGCAGCTTAGACGGGGCTTTGACGAGTGAAGCCTTCTTT. Its translation: CASSLDGALTSEAFF. The rearrangement uses TRBV11-3 and TRBJ1-1; a possible D gene is TRBD1 (5 bases). The CDR3 spans 15 residues. Germline-derived CDR1 and CDR2 are SGHNT and YENEEA.

About this clonotype itself: A read error may be the cause here, since a much bigger clone is one base away. The chain is built from TRBV30 and TRBJ2-6; D might be TRBD1 (5 bases). V was cut by 0 bases and J by 1 base, with 10 bases left in between. The CDR3 runs to 16 residues. Per the germline V gene, CDR1 is GTSNPN and CDR2 is SVGIG (reference sequence). Written as DNA, the CDR3 is TGTGCCTGGAGTGTAGGGGCTCTGTCTGGGGCCAACGTCCTGACTTTC. As protein: CAWSVGALSGANVLTF.

To note about this clonotype: The junction departs from the called germline gene at one end, perhaps through a read error. CDR3 in amino acids: CSVVWTTPYTQFF. The CDR3 region has the DNA TGCAGCGTTGTGTGGACCACTCCGTATACGCAGTTTTTT. The chain couples TRBV29-1 to TRBJ2-3; D is uncertain. The germline V gene has CDR1 SQVTM and CDR2 ANQGSEA. This CDR3 region has 13 residues.

Turning to this clonotype: Without the conserved terminal phenylalanine or tryptophan, this CDR3 likely stems from a read error. This chain links TRBV10-2 with TRBJ2-7; 11 nucleotides agree with TRBD2. Germline CDR1 reads WSHSY; CDR2 reads SAAADI. CDR3 length: 14 amino acids. The CDR3 is CTSSDTSGSYEQYL. The DNA of the CDR3 is TGCACCAGCAGTGATACTAGCGGGAGCTACGAGCAGTACTTA.

V is TRBV6-1 and J is TRBJ2-1, with 10 positions matching TRBD1. Germline V gives CDR1 MNHNS, CDR2 SASEGT. This CDR3 has 14 residues. CDR3: CVSTGTGELDEQFF. The CDR3 DNA reads TGTGTCAGTACTGGGACAGGGGAATTGGATGAGCAGTTCTTC.

About this clonotype itself: A read error may produce the germline difference seen at one junction end. This chain links TRBV11-2 with TRBJ2-6, with TRBD2 as a possible D gene (5 bases). The CDR3 loop spans 17 amino acids. From germline, CDR1 is SGHAT and CDR2 FQNNGV. DNA for the CDR3: TGTGCCATCAGCATAGCGAGGCTGGTGAGGTGGGGCAACGTCCTGACTTTC. Translated, it gives CAISIARLVRWGNVLTF.

In regard to this clonotype: One end of the junction varies from germline; a read error may be responsible. V usage is TRBV20-1 and J usage is TRBJ2-3, with D unclear. This CDR3 has 14 residues. CDR1 is DFQATT, CDR2 SNEGSKA, per germline (reference sequence). CDR3 bases: TGCAGTGTTAGAGAAGGGTGGGACACAGATACGCAGTATTTT. Translated, it gives CSVREGWDTDTQYF.

Worth noting for this clonotype: Germline and junction disagree at one end, which may indicate a read error. The rearrangement uses TRBV6-6 and TRBJ1-5, with TRBD1 identical over 7 bases. This CDR3 region has 18 residues. Germline CDR1 and CDR2: MNHNY and SVGAGI (reference sequence). The CDR3 region is CARSYFGWGQNSYQPQHF. Written as DNA, the CDR3 is TGTGCCAGGAGTTACTTCGGCTGGGGACAGAATAGCTATCAGCCCCAGCATTTT.

This clonotype showed up just once. One end of the junction varies from germline; a read error may be responsible. This rearrangement joins TRBV29-1 to TRBJ2-7; D gene uncertain. The length of the CDR3 is 16 residues. CDR1 and CDR2 from the germline V gene are SQVTM and ANQGSEA. CDR3 sequence (DNA): TGCAGCCTTGAAGATAGGATCCCCTCTGACTCCTACGAGCAGTACTTC. Translation: CSLEDRIPSDSYEQYF.

Comments on this clonotype: A read error is possible here, since a much larger clone lies one base away. The rearrangement links TRBV5-4 to TRBJ2-3; 7 positions match TRBD2. Germline assignment: CDR1 SGHNT and CDR2 YYREEE (reference sequence). The CDR3 length is 12 residues. The CDR3 loop is CAGSLTSDTQYF. The CDR3 nucleotides read TGTGCCGGCAGCTTGACTAGCGATACGCAGTATTTT.

This clonotype was observed at least ten times. The gene calls are TRBV5-4 and TRBJ2-1; D unclear. With 4 bases removed from V and 6 bases from J, the gap between germline ends came to 14 bases. The germline V gene encodes CDR1 SGHNT and CDR2 YYREEE (reference sequence). The CDR3 contains 14 residues. The CDR3 DNA reads as TGTGCCAGCAGCCCGGCATTAGTCGGCAATGAGCAGTTCTTC. Encoded protein: CASSPALVGNEQFF.